This is a list of T cell receptor beta chains from one sample in a study of early T cells in non-severe SARS-CoV-2 infection. Each CDR3 protein gets one entry after TCRdb re-called the 5' RACE reads with MiXCR. The sample records under 70,000 distinct CDR3 sequences, approximately 5.9% being singletons. The sample in question was whole blood, obtained at baseline. The receptors come from an adult who was a healthcare worker with PCR-confirmed SARS-CoV-2 infection or an uninfected control (not recorded which). Both conserved end residues are part of each CDR3. Each record gives: clone size, J gene, V gene, D gene, CDR3 length, CDR3 protein, CDR3 DNA. The D gene is left open where the match is weak. The listing skips clone size in some rows; elsewhere it reads once, few, many or a size class.

>NA|TRBJ2-3|TRBV19|NA|15
CASRGFAGSTDTQYF
TGTGCCAGTAGGGGCTTCGCAGGGAGCACAGATACGCAGTATTTT
>many|TRBJ2-1|TRBV7-6|TRBD2|15
CASSSTSGRDNEQFF
TGTGCCAGCAGCTCCACTAGCGGGAGGGACAATGAGCAGTTCTTC
>many|TRBJ1-1|TRBV12-3/TRBV12-4|TRBD1|14
CASTGQGANTEAFF
TGTGCCAGCACGGGACAGGGGGCCAACACTGAAGCTTTCTTT
>many|TRBJ2-1|TRBV4-1|TRBD2|15
CASGPGLAGVREQFF
TGCGCCAGCGGTCCCGGACTAGCGGGAGTGAGGGAGCAGTTCTTC
>NA|TRBJ2-7|TRBV3-1|NA|16
CTSRPTASTAIYEQYF
TGTACCAGCAGACCCACTGCTTCGACAGCGATCTACGAGCAGTACTTC
>many|TRBJ1-5|TRBV6-5|NA|14
CASSTHRGNQPQHF
TGTGCCAGCAGCACCCACAGGGGCAATCAGCCCCAGCATTTT
>few|TRBJ1-1|TRBV2|NA|11
CARKGDTEAFF
TGTGCCAGAAAAGGGGACACTGAAGCTTTCTTT
>few|TRBJ2-7|TRBV25-1|TRBD1|12
CASSLGQAEQYF
TGTGCCAGCAGCCTCGGACAGGCAGAGCAGTACTTC
>many|TRBJ2-1|TRBV6-1|TRBD2|15
CASNPTSGSYNEQFF
TGTGCCAGCAACCCGACTAGCGGATCCTACAATGAGCAGTTCTTC
>many|TRBJ2-7|TRBV7-2|TRBD2|18
CASSPQGWLAGAFYEQYF
TGTGCCAGCAGCCCCCAGGGGTGGCTAGCGGGAGCTTTCTACGAGCAGTACTTC
>few|TRBJ2-1|TRBV3-1|TRBD2|16
CASSQEFSSGRSEQFF
TGTGCCAGCAGCCAAGAGTTCTCTAGCGGGAGATCTGAGCAGTTCTTC
>many|TRBJ1-4|TRBV6-5|NA|15
CASRANWGSNEKLFF
TGTGCCAGCAGAGCAAACTGGGGCTCTAATGAAAAACTGTTTTTT
>many|TRBJ2-1|TRBV6-2/TRBV6-3|NA|16
CASSLRGSGPRNEQFF
TGTGCCAGCAGCCTCCGGGGTAGCGGACCTAGAAATGAGCAGTTCTTC
>few|TRBJ2-5|TRBV5-1|TRBD2|14
CASSLTAGEETQYF
TGCGCCAGCAGCTTGACAGCGGGAGAGGAGACCCAGTACTTC
>many|TRBJ2-1|TRBV24-1|TRBD2|16
CATSDPGTSGNNEQFF
TGTGCCACCAGTGATCCTGGGACTAGCGGGAACAATGAGCAGTTCTTC
>NA|TRBJ2-7|TRBV7-7|NA|13
CASSPSTGYEQYF
TGTGCCAGCAGCCCATCAACGGGCTACGAGCAGTACTTC
>few|TRBJ1-1|TRBV12-3/TRBV12-4|NA|14
CASSFGGANTEAFF
TGTGCCAGCAGTTTTGGAGGGGCGAACACTGAAGCTTTCTTT
>many|TRBJ2-2|TRBV5-1|NA|15
CASSLRQGETGELFF
TGCGCCAGCAGCTTGAGGCAAGGGGAGACCGGGGAGCTGTTTTTT
>medium-sized|TRBJ1-5|TRBV12-3/TRBV12-4|TRBD1|15
CASSYTTGGDQPQHF
TGTGCCAGCAGTTATACGACAGGGGGTGATCAGCCCCAGCATTTT
>few|TRBJ2-2|TRBV24-1|NA|16
CATSDYHSESYGELFF
TGTGCCACCAGTGATTACCACTCTGAGAGTTACGGGGAGCTGTTTTTT